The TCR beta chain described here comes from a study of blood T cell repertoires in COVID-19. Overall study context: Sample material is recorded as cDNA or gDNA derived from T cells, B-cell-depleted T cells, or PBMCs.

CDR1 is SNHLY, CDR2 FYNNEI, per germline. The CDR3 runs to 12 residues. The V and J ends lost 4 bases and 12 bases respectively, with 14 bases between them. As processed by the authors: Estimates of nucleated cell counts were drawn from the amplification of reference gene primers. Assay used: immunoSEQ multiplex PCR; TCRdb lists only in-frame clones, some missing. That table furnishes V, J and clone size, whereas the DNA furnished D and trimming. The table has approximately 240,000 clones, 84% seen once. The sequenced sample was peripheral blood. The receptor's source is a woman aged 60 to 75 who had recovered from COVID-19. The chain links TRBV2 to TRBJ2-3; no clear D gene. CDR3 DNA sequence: TGTGCCAGCAGTGGCGACTCCCCTCACCAGTATTTT. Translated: CASSGDSPHQYF.